These 23 T cell receptor beta chains were all obtained from the same sample, sequenced in a study of early T cells in non-severe SARS-CoV-2 infection (dated by TCRdb to about 2021). The library was made by 5' RACE. TCRdb names NextSeq 500 as the instrument used. In-frame beta chains were kept once TCRdb had trimmed the public reads at Q25 with fastp and called clones with MiXCR. Here each entry gathers all rows of one CDR3 protein and keeps the most common genes and DNA. The sample includes 60,000 to 90,000 distinct CDR3 sequences, with roughly 9.4% observed a single time. The ten top clones hold 4.8% of the sample. The sequenced material came from whole blood. These receptor sequences come from an adult who was a healthcare worker with PCR-confirmed SARS-CoV-2 infection or an uninfected control (not recorded which).

Comments on this clonotype: Given a much more abundant clone one base away, this may be a read error. The CDR3 spells CSAWDFQSCYEQYF. For the CDR3, the DNA is TGCAGTGCCTGGGACTTCCAGAGCTGCTACGAGCAGTACTTC. This rearrangement joins TRBV20-1 to TRBJ2-7, with D possibly being TRBD2 (6 bases). Germline CDR1 is DFQATT and CDR2 is SNEGSKA (reference sequence). The length of the CDR3 is 14 residues. The V gene lost 6 bases and the J gene lost 3 bases, with 18 bases spanning the gap.

This clonotype was counted between two and nine times. This sequence joins TRBV20-1 and TRBJ2-7, with TRBD2 matching 15 bases. The V gene's germline CDR1 is DFQATT and CDR2 SNEGSKA (reference sequence). The CDR3 is made up of 16 amino acids. Unmatched junction bases numbered 6, after V lost 3 bases and J lost 3 bases. CDR3 sequence reads: CSASNWGLAGGYEQYF. The CDR3 DNA sequence: TGCAGTGCTAGCAACTGGGGACTAGCGGGAGGCTACGAGCAGTACTTC.

This CDR3 is CASSPNRGQPQHF. The CDR3 DNA follows: TGTGCCAGCAGCCCAAACAGGGGTCAGCCCCAGCATTTT. The J gene is TRBJ1-5, the V gene TRBV7-9; 7 bases are a match to TRBD1. Germline loops: CDR1 SEHNR, CDR2 FQNEAQ (reference sequence). Trimming at V came to 5 bases and at J to 6 bases, leaving 4 bases not matched to a gene. The CDR3 is made up of 13 amino acids.

This clonotype appeared many times. The chain links TRBV12-5 to TRBJ1-5; D might be TRBD1 (5 bases). Germline V gene lookup returns CDR1 LGHNT and CDR2 FRNRAP. V lost 3 bases to trimming and J lost 8 bases, with 17 bases between them. The CDR3 sequence is 15 residues long. The CDR3 is CASGLRTGRDEPQHF. The CDR3 region has the DNA TGTGCTAGTGGTTTAAGAACCGGACGGGACGAGCCCCAGCATTTT.

This clonotype has only a few counts. V gene TRBV20-1 combines with J gene TRBJ1-1; D unclear. Trimming cost V 5 bases and J 6 bases, with 7 bases left between them. CDR1 and CDR2 (germline): DFQATT, SNEGSKA (reference sequence). CDR3 length: 10 amino acids. CDR3 residues: CSAFRPEAFF. CDR3 nucleotides: TGCAGTGCTTTTCGCCCTGAAGCTTTCTTT.

The rearrangement uses TRBV12-3 or TRBV12-4 and TRBJ2-5; D is perhaps TRBD1 (6 bases). V lost 4 bases, J lost 1 base, and 10 bases lay in between. The CDR3 has 14 residues. The CDR3: CASSYRVPQETQYF. CDR3 nucleotides: TGTGCCAGCAGTTACAGGGTTCCCCAAGAGACCCAGTACTTC.

This clonotype appeared many times. The J gene is TRBJ1-1, the V gene TRBV7-9; no definite D call. Germline V gene data show CDR1 as SEHNR and CDR2 as FQNEAQ (reference sequence). The CDR3 runs to 15 residues. Trimming stripped 3 bases from V and 3 bases from J, with 14 bases between. The CDR3, as DNA: TGTGCCAGCAGCTTTGACCTTACCGGGGACACTGAAGCTTTCTTT. Its translation: CASSFDLTGDTEAFF.

This chain uses TRBV5-1 with TRBJ2-5; 8 nucleotides line up with TRBD1. The CDR3 is 14 residues long. Germline-derived CDR1 and CDR2 are SGHRS and YFSETQ. Unmatched junction bases numbered 7, after V lost 4 bases and J lost 5 bases. The CDR3 spells CASSLGTGGETQYF. Written as DNA, the CDR3 is TGCGCCAGCAGCCTGGGGACAGGAGGGGAGACCCAGTACTTC.

This clonotype came up a few times. The rearrangement joins TRBV5-1 to TRBJ2-3; either TRBD1 or TRBD2 may supply D (5 bases each). The CDR3 runs 13 residues. From germline, CDR1 is SGHRS and CDR2 YFSETQ. V was clipped by 4 bases and J by 4 bases, with 10 bases between them. CDR3 sequence reads: CASSEGTSDTQYF. DNA for the CDR3: TGCGCCAGCAGCGAAGGGACCTCAGATACGCAGTATTTT.

This clonotype was observed a handful of times. The CDR3 DNA is TGTGCCAGCTCACCAGAACTCACAGTCTCCTACGAGCAGTACTTC. It yields the protein CASSPELTVSYEQYF. The chain has TRBV18 and TRBJ2-7; D unresolved. CDR3 length equals 15 residues. Deletions cut 2 bases from V and 0 bases from J, with 11 bases between. Germline V gives CDR1 KGHSH, CDR2 LQKENI.

V usage is TRBV19 and J usage is TRBJ2-6; D is uncertain. The V end lost 7 bases, the J end lost 0 bases, and 7 bases lay between the germline ends. The CDR3 covers 14 residues. Germline V gene lookup returns CDR1 LNHDA and CDR2 SQIVND (reference sequence). This chain's CDR3 is CASTPGSGANVLTF. CDR3 nucleotides: TGTGCCAGTACCCCGGGCTCTGGGGCCAACGTCCTGACTTTC.

The table lists this clonotype with many counts. The genes are TRBV7-9 and TRBJ2-5, with D possibly matching TRBD2 (5 bases). The CDR3 runs to 14 residues. The germline gives CDR1 SEHNR, CDR2 FQNEAQ (reference sequence). V was clipped by 1 base and J by 10 bases, with 16 bases between them. The CDR3: CASSLEGLNRVQYF. DNA of the CDR3: TGTGCCAGCAGCTTAGAAGGACTCAATCGGGTCCAGTACTTC.

This clonotype appeared many times. V is TRBV12-3 or TRBV12-4 and J is TRBJ2-4; D perhaps matches TRBD2 (5 bases). The germline V and J ends were trimmed by 2 bases and 6 bases, with 11 bases remaining between them. The CDR3 spans 14 residues. For the CDR3, the DNA is TGTGCCAGCAGTTTAAGAGGGCGAGGAAACATTCAGTACTTC. Translated: CASSLRGRGNIQYF.

The genes are TRBV5-6 and TRBJ1-1; D perhaps matches TRBD1 (6 bases). The CDR3 consists of 15 residues. Trimming took off 0 bases at V and 4 bases at J, with 13 bases between the two ends. CDR1 SGHDT and CDR2 YYEEEE come from the germline V gene. The DNA of the CDR3 is TGTGCCAGCAGCTTGGATGGGGTCAGGGGCACTGAAGCTTTCTTT. It codes for CASSLDGVRGTEAFF.

The chain has TRBV28 and TRBJ2-3, with D perhaps TRBD1 or TRBD2 (5 bases each). This CDR3 has 16 amino acids. Germline V lookup: CDR1 MDHEN, CDR2 SYDVKM. V lost 5 bases and J lost 1, with 16 bases in between. CDR3 in DNA: TGTGCCAGCAGTCCGTCACCGGGGCAGGGCACAGATACGCAGTATTTT. As protein: CASSPSPGQGTDTQYF.

This chain joins TRBV10-2 and TRBJ2-1; either TRBD1 or TRBD2 may supply D (5 bases each). The CDR3 spans 19 residues. With 5 bases removed from V and 4 bases from J, the gap between germline ends came to 27 bases. The germline V gene encodes CDR1 WSHSY and CDR2 SAAADI. In DNA, the CDR3 is TGCGCCAGCAGTTTTTCATTGTGGGACCCCGGATACGGTTACAATGAGCAGTTCTTC. It encodes CASSFSLWDPGYGYNEQFF.

This clonotype was counted many times. This chain connects TRBV27 to TRBJ2-1; D is ambiguous. V was trimmed by 2 bases and J by 0 bases, leaving 8 bases between them. Per germline, CDR1 MNHEY and CDR2 SMNVEV (reference sequence). The CDR3 is 15 residues long. The CDR3 region is CASSLPASSYNEQFF. In nucleotides, the CDR3 is TGTGCCAGCAGTTTACCCGCGAGCTCCTACAATGAGCAGTTCTTC.

This clonotype was detected ten times or more. The chain has TRBV5-1 and TRBJ1-1, with TRBD1 identical over 8 bases. The CDR3 runs to 15 residues. Germline lookup yields CDR1 SGHRS and CDR2 YFSETQ. V shed 1 base, J shed 4 bases, and the junction held 6 bases outside the gene matches. DNA for the CDR3: TGCGCCAGCAGCTTGCTGCGAGGACAGGGCACTGAAGCTTTCTTT. It encodes CASSLLRGQGTEAFF.

This chain connects TRBV4-2 to TRBJ2-7; D is perhaps TRBD1 (7 bases). The CDR3 length is 12 residues. Germline CDR1 is LGHNA and CDR2 is YNFKEQ. Trimming cost V 4 bases and J 6 bases, with 10 bases left between them. The CDR3 DNA reads TGTGCCAGCAGCCCAGGGGGGCTCGAGCAGTACTTC. Amino acid sequence: CASSPGGLEQYF.

This clonotype was observed a few times. The rearrangement links TRBV30 to TRBJ2-3; D remains unclear. V was clipped by 3 bases and J by 1 base, with 5 bases between them. CDR3 size: 12 residues. CDR1 and CDR2 from the germline V gene are GTSNPN and SVGIG (reference sequence). The DNA of the CDR3 is TGTGCCTGGAGCCGTGGCACAGATACGCAGTATTTT. Translated, it gives CAWSRGTDTQYF.

This clonotype was observed at least ten times. The genes are TRBV18 and TRBJ1-3, with D tentatively TRBD1 (5 bases). There are 13 residues in the CDR3. Trimming took off 5 bases at V and 2 bases at J, with 7 bases between the two ends. CDR1 and CDR2 from the germline V gene are KGHSH and LQKENI. For the CDR3, the DNA is TGTGCCAGCTCAGCGGACACTGGAAACACCATATATTTT. As protein: CASSADTGNTIYF.

This clonotype came up many times. The chain recombines TRBV12-3 or TRBV12-4 with TRBJ1-1, with TRBD1 as a possible D gene (6 bases). CDR3 length: 13 residues. V lost 6 bases to trimming and J lost 4 bases, with 12 bases between them. The CDR3 DNA reads TGTGCCAGCAGGTATCTCAGGGGCACTGAAGCTTTCTTT. Its translation: CASRYLRGTEAFF.

This clonotype was seen more than once but under ten times. This chain connects TRBV28 to TRBJ1-6, with 8 positions matching TRBD1. V dropped 1 base and J dropped 1; count of bases not matched to a gene: 3. There are 17 residues in the CDR3. Germline loops: CDR1 MDHEN, CDR2 SYDVKM. The CDR3 sequence is CASSLSTGGSYNSPLHF. In DNA form, the CDR3 reads TGTGCCAGCAGTTTATCAACAGGGGGGTCCTATAATTCACCCCTCCACTTT.